This T cell receptor (beta chain) was identified in a study of cytomegalovirus exposure and HLA in healthy donors. Findings and caveats of the study: Most CMV-associated TCR beta chains were later found to appear HLA-restricted. Sequencing artifact likely explains a cluster of highly shared sequence variants. Investigators reported approximately 150 TCR beta chains as tied to cytomegalovirus.

Worth noting for this clone: The target antigen is unknown.

Unrecorded immune exposure was likely among donors, who were nominally healthy when sampled. Primers: 60 Vbeta forward and 13 Jbeta reverse. Data came from immunoSEQ multiplex PCR; TCRdb stores just in-frame clones and leaves some out. The sample carries some 150,000 clones, around 80% recorded once. This receptor was identified in a man between 35 and 55 years old in good health and CMV-seronegative. The sample taken for sequencing was PBMCs.

CDR3 nucleotide sequence: TGTGCCAGCACCCACGACAGGGGCACTGAAGCTTTCTTT. The encoded protein is CASTHDRGTEAFF. The chain joins TRBV6-5 to TRBJ1-1, with TRBD1 identical over 8 bases. V shed 7 bases, J shed 4 bases, and the junction held 5 bases outside the gene matches. Germline-derived CDR1 and CDR2 are MNHEY and SVGAGI. The CDR3 is made up of 13 amino acids.